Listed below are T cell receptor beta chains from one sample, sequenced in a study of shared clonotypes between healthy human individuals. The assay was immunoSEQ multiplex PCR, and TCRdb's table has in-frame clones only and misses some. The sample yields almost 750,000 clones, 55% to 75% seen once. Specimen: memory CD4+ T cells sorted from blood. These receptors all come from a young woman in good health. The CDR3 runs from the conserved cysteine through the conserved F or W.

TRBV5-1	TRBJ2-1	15	CASSFLDASYNEQFF
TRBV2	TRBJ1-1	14	CASSWTEGNTEAFF
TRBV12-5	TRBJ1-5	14	CASGFPQGSQPQHF
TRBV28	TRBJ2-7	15	CASRRGTGLGYEQYF
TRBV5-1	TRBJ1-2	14	CASSLGTGGRGYTF
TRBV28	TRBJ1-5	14	CASGQGARNQPQHF
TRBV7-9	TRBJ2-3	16	CASSQPPGQHTDTQYF
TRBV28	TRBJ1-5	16	CASSLWTGDGNQPQHF
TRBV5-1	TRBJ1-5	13	CASSGGSGQPQHF
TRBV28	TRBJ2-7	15	CASTPGPQGTYEQYF
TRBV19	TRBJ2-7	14	CASSRGHRIYEQYF
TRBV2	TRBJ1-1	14	CASTPGMMNTEAFF
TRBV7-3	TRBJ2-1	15	CASSPGTSEYNEQFF
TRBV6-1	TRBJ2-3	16	CASSEALRPAPDTQYF
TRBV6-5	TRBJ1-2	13	CASSSFNRDGYTF
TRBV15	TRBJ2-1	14	CATSRGGVTNEQFF
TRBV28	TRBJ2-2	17	CASSRRAGVLGTGELFF
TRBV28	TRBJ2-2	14	CASSLADYTGELFF
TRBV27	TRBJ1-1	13	CATMDRVNTEAFF
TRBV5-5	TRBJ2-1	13	CASSFRGSNEQFF
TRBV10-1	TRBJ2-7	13	CASSEYRGYEQYF
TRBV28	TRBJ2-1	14	CASRLLAGGNEQFF
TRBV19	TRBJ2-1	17	CASSIKLAGYSYNEQFF
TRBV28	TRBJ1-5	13	CGTAPPRHQPQHF
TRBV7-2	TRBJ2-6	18	CASSLGQGALSGANVLTF
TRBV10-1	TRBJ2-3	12	CASSEAAATQYF
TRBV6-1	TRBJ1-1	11	CASVRNTEAFF
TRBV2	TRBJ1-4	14	CASIFSGGNEKLFF
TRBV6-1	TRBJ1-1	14	CASITGWANTEAFF
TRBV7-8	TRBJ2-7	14	CASSPLNRVHEQYF
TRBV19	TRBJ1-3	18	CASSTGTGYLSSGNTIYF
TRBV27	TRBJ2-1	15	CASSFSRVGKNEQFF
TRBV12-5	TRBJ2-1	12	CASGSRLDEQFF
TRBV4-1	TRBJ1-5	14	CASSQITGDRPQHF
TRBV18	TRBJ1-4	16	CASSDEGATTNEKLFF
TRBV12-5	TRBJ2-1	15	CASGLVLGGLSEQFF
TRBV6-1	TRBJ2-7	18	CASSEVGSGRPSSYEQYF
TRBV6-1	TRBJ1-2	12	CASRGDGYGYTF
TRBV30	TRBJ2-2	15	CAWCRGSAGTGELFF
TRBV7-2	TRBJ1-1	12	CASSYGQYVAFF
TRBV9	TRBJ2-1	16	CASSFGLAGRYNEQFF
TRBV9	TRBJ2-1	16	CASGNWRQSSYNEQFF
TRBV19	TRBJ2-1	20	CASSTGLAGGLFSSYNEQFF
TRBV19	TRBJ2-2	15	CASSIDSGGTGELFF
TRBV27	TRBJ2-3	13	CASRTTATDTQYF
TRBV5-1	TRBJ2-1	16	CASSLVPAGVSNEQFF
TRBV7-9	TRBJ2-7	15	CASSLEIGSTYEQYF
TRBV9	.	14	CASSVDTFSYEQYF
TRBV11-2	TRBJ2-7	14	CASSQTTSSTEQYF
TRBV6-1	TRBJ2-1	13	CASSRSQPNEQFF
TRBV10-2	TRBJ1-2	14	CASSDRWQAYGYTF
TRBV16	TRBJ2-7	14	CASSQSTRPYEQYF
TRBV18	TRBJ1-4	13	CASSRGKNEKLFF